The 15 T cell receptor beta chains presented below share a single source sample, sequenced in a study of CD8+ T cells in alopecia areata. Treatment denoted: oral pan-JAK inhibitor, 5-10 mg twice daily. RNA was extracted and reverse transcribed into cDNA as the sequencing template. Assay used: immunoSEQ multiplex PCR; TCRdb lists only in-frame clones, some missing. The table includes some 150,000 clones, roughly nine tenths detected once. The sequenced sample was CD8+ T cells sorted from blood, obtained at week 4, from a patient treated with tofacitinib. The origin of the receptors is a human donor with alopecia areata.

The genes are TRBV4-1 and TRBJ2-7, with TRBD1 matching over 8 bases. Trimming took 1 base from V and 2 from J; bases not matched to a gene: 7. This CDR3 contains 16 residues. Germline CDR1 reads MGHRA; CDR2 reads YSYEKL. CDR3 sequence (DNA): TGCGCCAGCAGCCAAGCGGGGGACAGGCCTACCTACGAGCAGTACTTC. Protein sequence: CASSQAGDRPTYEQYF.

This clone was detected only a few times. The rearrangement uses TRBV5-1 and TRBJ2-7, with D perhaps matching TRBD2 (6 bases). This CDR3 is 14 amino acids long. CDR1 is SGHRS, CDR2 YFSETQ, per germline. The V end was cut by 7 bases, the J end by 5 bases, with 19 bases between. The CDR3 here is CASAVEGLGNEQYF. The CDR3 DNA is TGCGCCAGCGCCGTGGAGGGGCTTGGGAACGAGCAGTACTTC.

The chain employs TRBV11-2 and TRBJ2-5; D may be TRBD1 or TRBD2 (5 bases each). The CDR3 extends over 16 amino acids. V shed 5 bases and J shed 2 bases, with 18 bases lying between them. From germline, CDR1 is SGHAT and CDR2 FQNNGV. This CDR3 is CASSNRQQRGQETQYF. CDR3 coding DNA: TGTGCCAGCAGCAACCGACAGCAGAGGGGACAAGAGACCCAGTACTTC.

V and J are TRBV4-1 and TRBJ2-3; a weak D match, TRBD1 (6 bases). CDR1 is MGHRA and CDR2 is YSYEKL in the germline V gene. The ends were cut back, 8 bases at V and 2 bases at J, with 14 bases in the middle. This CDR3 is 14 amino acids long. In DNA, the CDR3 is TGCGCCAGCGTAGGACAGCCGATCACAGATACGCAGTATTTT. Translation gives CASVGQPITDTQYF.

The chain recombines TRBV7-9 with TRBJ2-2, with TRBD2 matching over 11 bases. CDR3 size: 14 residues. CDR1 and CDR2 from the germline V gene are SEHNR and FQNEAQ (reference sequence). V lost 8 bases to trimming and J lost 4 bases; unmatched junction nucleotides: 3. The CDR3: CASPGLAGTGELFF. CDR3 coding DNA: TGTGCCAGCCCCGGACTAGCGGGCACCGGGGAGCTGTTTTTT.

This chain uses TRBV14 with TRBJ2-7; TRBD1 matches at 7 bases. The CDR3 sequence is 14 residues long. V lost 2 bases and J lost 6; bases outside the gene matches: 7. Germline V gene data show CDR1 as SGHDN and CDR2 as FVKESK. The CDR3 reads CASSQMTGHGEQYF. Written as DNA, the CDR3 is TGTGCCAGCAGCCAAATGACAGGGCATGGCGAGCAGTACTTC.

The gene calls are TRBV9 and TRBJ1-2; 8 bases align to TRBD1. With V trimmed by 3 bases and J by 6 bases, 4 bases remained unmatched. The CDR3 is 13 amino acids. CDR1 is SGDLS and CDR2 is YYNGEE in the germline V gene. The CDR3 loop is CASSAGTGDGYTF. CDR3 DNA: TGTGCCAGCAGCGCAGGGACAGGAGATGGCTACACCTTC.

This chain uses TRBV5-6 with TRBJ1-6; no definite D call. Germline V gene sequence: CDR1 SGHDT, CDR2 YYEEEE. V lost 3 bases and J 19 bases, leaving 29 bases between the germline ends. This CDR3 has 16 residues. The CDR3: CASSSLIELAAYSPHF. In DNA, the CDR3 is TGTGCCAGCAGCTCTTTAATCGAATTGGCCGCGTATTCTCCTCACTTT.

This clone was seen just once. The chain links TRBV10-3 to TRBJ2-7; D assignment may be TRBD1 or TRBD2 (5 bases each). Germline CDR1 is ENHRY and CDR2 is SYGVKD. CDR3 size: 15 residues. Deletions cut 2 bases from V and 4 bases from J, with 15 bases between. The CDR3 spells CAISEPLVGEYEQYF. DNA of the CDR3: TGTGCCATCAGTGAGCCTCTTGTAGGGGAGTACGAGCAGTACTTC.

This clone appeared a single time. V is TRBV29-1 and J is TRBJ2-3, with D perhaps matching TRBD2 (7 bases). CDR1 and CDR2 (germline): SQVTM, ANQGSEA. The CDR3 extends over 13 amino acids. Trimming took off 5 bases at V and 4 bases at J, with 13 bases between the two ends. The CDR3 sequence is CSVPGGLADTQYF. The DNA of the CDR3 is TGCAGCGTTCCCGGGGGGCTCGCAGATACGCAGTATTTT.

With regard to this clone: The same CDR3 arises from other DNA sequences in this sample as well. J is TRBJ2-3 and V is TRBV27; D ambiguous. The V gene's germline CDR1 is MNHEY and CDR2 SMNVEV (reference sequence). The CDR3 is 13 residues long. Trimming took 3 bases from V and 0 from J, leaving 4 bases between them. The CDR3 nucleotides read TGTGCCAGCAGTTTTTTTAGCACAGATACGCAGTATTTT. Its translation: CASSFFSTDTQYF.

The chain has TRBV5-1 and TRBJ2-3; 7 bases agree with TRBD1. The CDR3 is 15 amino acids. J lost 1 base, V lost 1 base, and 3 bases had no gene match. From germline, CDR1 is SGHRS and CDR2 YFSETQ. The CDR3 protein is CASSLIGQGTDTQYF. CDR3 in DNA: TGCGCCAGCAGCTTGATCGGACAGGGCACAGATACGCAGTATTTT.

The chain is built from TRBV19 and TRBJ1-1; no reliable D call. From germline, CDR1 is LNHDA and CDR2 SQIVND (reference sequence). The CDR3 length is 13 residues. V was trimmed by 7 bases and J by 4 bases, leaving 13 bases between them. The CDR3 here is CASIGGVGTEAFF. CDR3 coding DNA: TGTGCCAGTATTGGCGGTGTAGGCACTGAAGCTTTCTTT. Looking up the rest from reference TRBV19 and TRBJ1-1 gives the full variable domain: DGGITQSPKYLFRKEGQNVTLSCEQNLNHDAMYWYRQDPGQGLRLIYYSQIVNDFQKGDIAEGYSVSREKKESFPLTVTSAQKNPTAFYLCASIGGVGTEAFFGQGTRLTVV.

This chain joins TRBV27 and TRBJ2-7; 9 bases line up with TRBD1. The CDR3 contains 15 residues. The J segment lost 6 bases and the V segment lost 6 bases, leaving 12 bases of the junction unmatched. Germline V CDR1 and CDR2: MNHEY, SMNVEV (reference sequence). The CDR3 DNA follows: TGTGCCAGCAGCCAAGACCTCGACAGGGGGGGCGAGCAGTACTTC. This codes for CASSQDLDRGGEQYF.

V usage is TRBV29-1 and J usage is TRBJ2-7; D may be TRBD1 or TRBD2 (5 bases each). Between the trimmed V and J ends, which lost 7 bases and 0 bases, there was a span of 22 bases. This CDR3 is 16 amino acids long. Germline V gene sequence: CDR1 SQVTM, CDR2 ANQGSEA. In nucleotides, the CDR3 is TGCAGCGCCAGAGGGTGGGGCGGCCCAAACTCCTACGAGCAGTACTTC. It encodes CSARGWGGPNSYEQYF.